A selection of T cell receptor beta chains follows, all from one sample in a study of cytomegalovirus exposure and HLA in healthy donors. Clones were read by immunoSEQ multiplex PCR, and TCRdb kept only the in-frame ones, dropping some. The sample carries 150,000 to 170,000 clones, approximately 72% recorded once. The sample consisted of PBMCs. These receptors came from a man aged 18 to 29 in good health and CMV-seronegative. Each CDR3 is given with its conserved first and last residue. D genes are given only for firm matches. A clone size is listed for some rows: how often the clone was seen (once, few, many), or a class if it is expanded.

CDR3 protein	CDR3 DNA	clone size	D gene	J gene	V gene
CASSEGVNSNQPQHF	TGTGCCAGTTCAGAGGGAGTAAATAGCAATCAGCCCCAGCATTTT	once	.	TRBJ1-5	TRBV9
CASSIAGTYNEQFF	TGTGCCAGTAGTATTGCAGGAACCTACAATGAGCAGTTCTTC	.	.	TRBJ2-1	TRBV19
CASSQTGTGYYEQYF	TGCGCCAGCAGCCAAACCGGGACAGGTTACTACGAGCAGTACTTC	.	TRBD1	TRBJ2-7	TRBV4-1
CASSSGQGNYGYTF	TGCGCCAGCAGCTCCGGACAGGGAAACTATGGCTACACCTTC	.	TRBD1	TRBJ1-2	TRBV5-1
CASSLPGLEQFF	TGTGCCAGCAGTCTCCCCGGGTTGGAGCAGTTCTTC	.	.	TRBJ2-1	TRBV6-5
CASSSQSGFNEKLFF	TGTGCCAGCAGCTCCCAGTCCGGGTTTAATGAAAAACTGTTTTTT	.	.	TRBJ1-4	TRBV7-2
CSPRSYNEQFF	TGCAGTCCGAGGTCCTACAATGAGCAGTTCTTC	few	.	TRBJ2-1	TRBV20-1
CASSVARAAYEQYF	TGTGCCAGCAGTGTAGCGCGGGCGGCCTACGAGCAGTACTTC	.	.	TRBJ2-7	TRBV6-5
CAGFSPPAGTNTGELFF	TGTGCCGGGTTCTCCCCTCCAGCGGGGACGAACACCGGGGAGCTGTTTTTT	.	TRBD2	TRBJ2-2	TRBV30
CASSSPSQGQETQYF	TGTGCCAGCAGTTCTCCTTCACAGGGGCAAGAGACCCAGTACTTC	once	TRBD1	TRBJ2-5	TRBV6-6
CASSGNRGRTEAFF	TGTGCCAGCAGCGGGAACAGGGGGAGGACTGAAGCTTTCTTT	once	TRBD1	TRBJ1-1	TRBV7-8
CASSLGGANEQFF	TGCGCCAGCAGCTTGGGAGGAGCCAATGAGCAGTTCTTC	.	.	TRBJ2-1	TRBV5-1
CATREGTGRRAFF	TGTGCCACCAGGGAGGGGACAGGGAGGAGAGCTTTCTTT	.	TRBD1	TRBJ1-1	TRBV28
CASSPRGGVQPQHF	TGTGCCAGCAGCCCCCGGGGGGGGGTTCAGCCCCAGCATTTT	.	.	TRBJ1-5	TRBV7-9
CASSYGFGTGELFF	TGTGCCAGCAGCTACGGTTTCGGCACCGGGGAGCTGTTTTTT	.	.	TRBJ2-2	TRBV7-8
CATGDRGQNTEAFF	TGTGCCACCGGTGACAGGGGCCAGAACACTGAAGCTTTCTTT	.	TRBD1	TRBJ1-1	TRBV13
CASSLEGGGRPQHF	TGTGCCAGCAGCTTAGAGGGGGGGGGTCGGCCCCAGCATTTT	.	.	TRBJ1-5	TRBV7-6
CASSPLGRNQPQHF	TGCGCCAGCAGCCCCCTGGGGCGCAATCAGCCCCAGCATTTT	.	.	TRBJ1-5	TRBV4-1
CASSSGLAPGEQYF	TGTGCCAGCAGCTCGGGACTAGCCCCCGGGGAGCAGTACTTC	.	TRBD2	TRBJ2-7	TRBV11-3
CASSLGDYTYEQYF	TGCGCCAGCAGCTTGGGGGACTACACCTACGAGCAGTACTTC	.	TRBD2	TRBJ2-7	TRBV5-1
CASSQDYSLFYEQYF	TGCGCCAGCAGCCAAGACTATTCTTTGTTCTACGAGCAGTACTTC	.	.	TRBJ2-7	TRBV4-3
CASSGQGAGNTIYF	TGTGCCAGCAGTGGGCAGGGTGCAGGAAACACCATATATTTT	few	.	TRBJ1-3	TRBV6-1
CAISTGYGYTF	TGTGCCATCTCGACGGGGTATGGCTACACCTTC	.	.	TRBJ1-2	TRBV19
CASSLVASVSTDTQYF	TGTGCCAGCAGCTTAGTTGCTAGCGTGTCCACAGATACGCAGTATTTT	.	.	TRBJ2-3	TRBV11-2
CASRLTYLRYEQYF	TGTGCCAGCAGGCTGACATACCTGCGCTACGAGCAGTACTTC	.	.	TRBJ2-7	TRBV27
CASSIAGASTDTQYF	TGTGCCAGTAGTATTGCGGGAGCTTCCACAGATACGCAGTATTTT	.	TRBD2	TRBJ2-3	TRBV19